Sequencing of this TCR beta chain was carried out in a study of response to subunit inactivated influenza vaccine. General observations from the study: The study's authors posited that every seasonal influenza vaccination enlists few new T cells.

There are a few counts of this clonotype. Its specificity is unknown. V lost 2 bases, J lost 0 bases, and 12 bases lay in between. The length of the CDR3 is 16 residues. Germline assignment: CDR1 MNHEY and CDR2 SMNVEV (reference sequence). TCRdb recomputed calls from the RT-PCR reads with MiXCR, one row per CDR3 protein. The sample holds about 500,000 distinct CDR3 sequences; around 7.7% are singletons and the top ten take less than 15%. The rearrangement uses TRBV27 and TRBJ2-3; weak D call: TRBD2 (6 bases). This material consisted of PBMCs from blood, taken less than 25 months after vaccination. The sequence derives from a man between 50 and 75 years old who received an inactivated influenza vaccine. The CDR3 region has the DNA TGTGCCAGCAGTTTAAGAGCGGGTATTAGCACAGATACGCAGTATTTT. Translation: CASSLRAGISTDTQYF.